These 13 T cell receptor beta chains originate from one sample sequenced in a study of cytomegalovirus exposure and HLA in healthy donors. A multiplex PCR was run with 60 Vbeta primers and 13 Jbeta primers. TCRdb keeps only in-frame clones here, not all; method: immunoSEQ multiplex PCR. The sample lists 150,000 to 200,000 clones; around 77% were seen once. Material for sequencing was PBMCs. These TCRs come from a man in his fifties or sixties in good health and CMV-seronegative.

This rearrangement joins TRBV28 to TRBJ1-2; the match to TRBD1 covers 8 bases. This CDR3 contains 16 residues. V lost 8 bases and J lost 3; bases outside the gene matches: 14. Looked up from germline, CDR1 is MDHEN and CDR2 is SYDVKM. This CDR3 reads CASGSGQAAEDYGYTF. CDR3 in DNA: TGTGCCAGCGGTTCGGGACAGGCGGCGGAGGACTATGGCTACACCTTC.

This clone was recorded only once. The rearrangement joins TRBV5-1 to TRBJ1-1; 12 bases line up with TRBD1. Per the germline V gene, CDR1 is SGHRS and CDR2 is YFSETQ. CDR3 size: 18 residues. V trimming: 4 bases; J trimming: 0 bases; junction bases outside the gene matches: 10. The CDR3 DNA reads TGCGCCAGCAGCCCGGGGGACAGGGGGCCGGGGATGAACACTGAAGCTTTCTTT. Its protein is CASSPGDRGPGMNTEAFF.

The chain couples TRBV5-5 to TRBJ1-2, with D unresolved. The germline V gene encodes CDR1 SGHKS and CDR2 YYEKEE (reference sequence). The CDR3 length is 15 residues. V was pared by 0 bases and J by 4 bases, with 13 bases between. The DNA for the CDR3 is TGTGCCAGCAGCTTGGAGGCAGGTTCGGCCTATGGCTACACCTTC. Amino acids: CASSLEAGSAYGYTF. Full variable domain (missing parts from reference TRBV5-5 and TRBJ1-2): DAGVTQSPTHLIKTRGQQVTLRCSPISGHKSVSWYQQVLGQGPQFIFQYYEKEERGRGNFPDRFSARQFPNYSSELNVNALLLGDSALYLCASSLEAGSAYGYTFGSGTRLTVV.

CDR3 DNA: TGTGCCAGCAGATCCGTCCTCGGGACAGGGGGCGCGGGGTCACCCCTCCACTTT. This encodes CASRSVLGTGGAGSPLHF. The genes are TRBV27 and TRBJ1-6; TRBD1 agrees at 12 bases. The V gene end was trimmed by 6 bases and the J gene end by 10 bases; junction bases not matched to a gene: 16. There are 18 residues in the CDR3. Germline V CDR1 and CDR2: MNHEY, SMNVEV (reference sequence).

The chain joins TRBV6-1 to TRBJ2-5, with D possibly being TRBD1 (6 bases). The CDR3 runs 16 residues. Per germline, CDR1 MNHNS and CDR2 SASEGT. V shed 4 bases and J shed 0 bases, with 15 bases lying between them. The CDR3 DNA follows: TGTGCCAGCAGTGGCAGGGGTGGGGGCTACCAAGAGACCCAGTACTTC. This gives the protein CASSGRGGGYQETQYF.

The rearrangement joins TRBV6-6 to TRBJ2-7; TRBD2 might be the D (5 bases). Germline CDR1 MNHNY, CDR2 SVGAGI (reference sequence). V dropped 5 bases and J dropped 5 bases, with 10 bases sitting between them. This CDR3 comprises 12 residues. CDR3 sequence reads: CASSRGSHEQYF. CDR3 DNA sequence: TGTGCCAGCAGTCGAGGGTCCCACGAGCAGTACTTC.

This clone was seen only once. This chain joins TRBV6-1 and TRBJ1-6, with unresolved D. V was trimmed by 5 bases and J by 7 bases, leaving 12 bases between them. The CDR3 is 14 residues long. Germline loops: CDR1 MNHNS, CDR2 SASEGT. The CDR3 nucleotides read TGTGCCAGCAGTTTAACTCAGGCGAATTCACCCCTCCACTTT. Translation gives CASSLTQANSPLHF.

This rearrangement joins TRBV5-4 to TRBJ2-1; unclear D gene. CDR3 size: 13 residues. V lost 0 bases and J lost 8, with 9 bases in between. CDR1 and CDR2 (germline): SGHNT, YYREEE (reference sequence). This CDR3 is CASSLAQSHEQFF. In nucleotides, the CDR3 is TGTGCCAGCAGCTTGGCCCAAAGCCATGAGCAGTTCTTC.

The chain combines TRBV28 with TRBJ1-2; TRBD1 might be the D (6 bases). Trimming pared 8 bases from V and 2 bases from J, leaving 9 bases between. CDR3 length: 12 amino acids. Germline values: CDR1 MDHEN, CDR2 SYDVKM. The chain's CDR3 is CASGQGNYGYTF. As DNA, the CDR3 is TGTGCCAGCGGGCAGGGGAACTATGGCTACACCTTC.

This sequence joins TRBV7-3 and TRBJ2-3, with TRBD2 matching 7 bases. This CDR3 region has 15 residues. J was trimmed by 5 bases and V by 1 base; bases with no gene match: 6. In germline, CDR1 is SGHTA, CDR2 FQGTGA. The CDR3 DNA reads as TGTGCCAGCAGCTTAAGCGGGGGAACTAGAGATACGCAGTATTTT. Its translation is CASSLSGGTRDTQYF.

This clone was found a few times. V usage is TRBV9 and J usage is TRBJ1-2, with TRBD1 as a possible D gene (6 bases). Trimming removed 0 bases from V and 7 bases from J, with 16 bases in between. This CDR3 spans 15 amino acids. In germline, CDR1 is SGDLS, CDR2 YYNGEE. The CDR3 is CASSVVSGAGAGYTF. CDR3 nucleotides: TGTGCCAGCAGCGTAGTCTCAGGGGCAGGCGCTGGCTACACCTTC.

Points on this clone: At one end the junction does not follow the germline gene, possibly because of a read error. DNA for the CDR3: TGTGCCAGCAGCTTGATAGGGGGAAATCAGCCCCAGAATTTT. Encoded protein: CASSLIGGNQPQNF. The rearrangement links TRBV5-6 to TRBJ1-5; tentatively, D is TRBD1 (6 bases). Per the germline V gene, CDR1 is SGHDT and CDR2 is YYEEEE. There are 14 residues in the CDR3.

Here the CDR3 DNA reads TGTGCCTGGAGTGTACAGGGACCTCCCTACGAGCAGTACTTC. Translating it yields CAWSVQGPPYEQYF. V usage is TRBV30 and J usage is TRBJ2-7; a possible D gene is TRBD1 (6 bases). The CDR3 totals 14 residues. V was trimmed by 0 bases and J by 2 bases, leaving 11 bases between them. In germline, CDR1 is GTSNPN, CDR2 SVGIG (reference sequence).